This T cell receptor beta chain stems from a study of blood T cells in healthy people across ages. Findings of the study overall: Because sorting was not performed, PBMCs prevented conclusive naive versus antigen-experienced comparison.

Primed by a sample-barcoded 5' primer and a J-beta primer mix, a second PCR proceeded for about 6 to 12 cycles. A template-switch adaptor containing 12 random nucleotides labeled each cDNA molecule. TCRdb redid the calling of the 5' RACE reads with MiXCR, one entry per CDR3 protein. The sample shows more than 1 million distinct CDR3 sequences, 45% of them seen only once. Concerning this clonotype: Its cognate antigen is unknown.

This TCR was sampled from a woman in her sixties in good health. The specimen was blood.

CDR3 sequence reads: CASSVARTSGSNEQFF. The CDR3 coding sequence is TGTGCCAGCAGCGTAGCTCGGACTAGCGGGAGCAATGAGCAGTTCTTC. The chain links TRBV9 to TRBJ2-1; 13 positions match TRBD2. The CDR3 contains 16 residues. From germline, CDR1 is SGDLS and CDR2 YYNGEE. V gave up 0 bases and J gave up 6 bases; unmatched junction bases: 3.